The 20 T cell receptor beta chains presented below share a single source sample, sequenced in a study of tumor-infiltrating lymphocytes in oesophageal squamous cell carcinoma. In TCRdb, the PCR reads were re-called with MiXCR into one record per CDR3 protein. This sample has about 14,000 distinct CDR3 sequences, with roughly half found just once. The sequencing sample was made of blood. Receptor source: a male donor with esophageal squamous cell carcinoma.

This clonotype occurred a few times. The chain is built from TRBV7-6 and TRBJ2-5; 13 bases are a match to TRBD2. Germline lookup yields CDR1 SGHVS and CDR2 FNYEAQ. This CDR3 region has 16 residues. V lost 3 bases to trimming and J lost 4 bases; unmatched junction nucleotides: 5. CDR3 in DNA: TGTGCCAGCAGCTTCGGGACTAGCGGGGTAGGAGAGACCCAGTACTTC. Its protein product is CASSFGTSGVGETQYF.

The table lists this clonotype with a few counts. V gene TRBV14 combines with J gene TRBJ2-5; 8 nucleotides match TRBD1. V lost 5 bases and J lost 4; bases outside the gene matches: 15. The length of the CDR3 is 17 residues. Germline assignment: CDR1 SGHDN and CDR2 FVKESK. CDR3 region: CASSVRDRSLSLETQYF. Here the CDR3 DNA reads TGTGCCAGCAGCGTCCGGGACAGGTCCTTGAGTTTAGAGACCCAGTACTTC.

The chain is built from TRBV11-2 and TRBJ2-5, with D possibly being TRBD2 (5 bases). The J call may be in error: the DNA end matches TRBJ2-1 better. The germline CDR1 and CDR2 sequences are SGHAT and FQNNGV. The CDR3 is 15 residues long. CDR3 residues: CASSVSGVYSYEQFF. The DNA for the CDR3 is TGTGCCAGCAGCGTATCCGGGGTTTACTCCTACGAGCAGTTCTTC.

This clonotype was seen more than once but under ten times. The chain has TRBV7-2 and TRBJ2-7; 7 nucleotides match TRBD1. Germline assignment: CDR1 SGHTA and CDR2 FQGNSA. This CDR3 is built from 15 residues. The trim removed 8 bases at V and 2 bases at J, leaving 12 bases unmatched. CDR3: CASAQQGPLTYEQYF. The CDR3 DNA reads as TGTGCCAGCGCCCAACAGGGGCCCCTAACCTACGAGCAGTACTTC.

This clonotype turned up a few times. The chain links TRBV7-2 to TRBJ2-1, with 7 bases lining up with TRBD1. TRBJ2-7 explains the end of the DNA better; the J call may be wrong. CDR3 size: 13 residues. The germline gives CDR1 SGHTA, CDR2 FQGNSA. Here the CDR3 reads CASSIDRVYEQYF. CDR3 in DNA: TGTGCCAGCAGCATCGACAGGGTCTACGAGCAGTACTTC.

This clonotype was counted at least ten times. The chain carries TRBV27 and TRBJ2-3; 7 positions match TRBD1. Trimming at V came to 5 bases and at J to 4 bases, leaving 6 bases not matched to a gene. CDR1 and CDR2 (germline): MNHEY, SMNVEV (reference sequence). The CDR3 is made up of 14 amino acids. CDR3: CASSLRQGPDTQYF. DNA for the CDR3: TGTGCCAGCAGTCTCCGACAGGGTCCAGATACGCAGTATTTT.

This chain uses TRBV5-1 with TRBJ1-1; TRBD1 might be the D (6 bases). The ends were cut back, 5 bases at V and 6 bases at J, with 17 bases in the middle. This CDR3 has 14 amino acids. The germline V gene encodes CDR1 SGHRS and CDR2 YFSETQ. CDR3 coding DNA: TGCGCCAGCAGACAGGGAGGGGGAGTTTCTGAAGCTTTCTTT. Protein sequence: CASRQGGGVSEAFF.

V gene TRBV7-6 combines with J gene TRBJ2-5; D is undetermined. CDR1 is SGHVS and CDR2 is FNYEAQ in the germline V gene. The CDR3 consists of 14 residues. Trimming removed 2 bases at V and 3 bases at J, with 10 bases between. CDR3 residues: CASSLSGVKETQYF. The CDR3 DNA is TGTGCCAGCAGCTTATCAGGTGTCAAAGAGACCCAGTACTTC.

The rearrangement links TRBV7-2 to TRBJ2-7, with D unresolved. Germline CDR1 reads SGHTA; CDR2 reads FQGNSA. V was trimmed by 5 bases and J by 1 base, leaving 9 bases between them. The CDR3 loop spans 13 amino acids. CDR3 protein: CASSPRVSYEQYF. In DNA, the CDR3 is TGTGCCAGCAGCCCCCGGGTGTCCTACGAGCAGTACTTC. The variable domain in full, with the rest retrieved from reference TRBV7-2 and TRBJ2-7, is GAGVSQSPSNKVTEKGKDVELRCDPISGHTALYWYRQSLGQGLEFLIYFQGNSAPDKSGLPSDRFSAERTGGSVSTLTIQRTQQEDSAVYLCASSPRVSYEQYFGPGTRLTVT.

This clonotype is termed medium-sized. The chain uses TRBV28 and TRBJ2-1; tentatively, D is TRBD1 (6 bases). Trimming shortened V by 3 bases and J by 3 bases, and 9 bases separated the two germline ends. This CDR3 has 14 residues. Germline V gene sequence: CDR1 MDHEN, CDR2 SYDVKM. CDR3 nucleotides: TGTGCCAGCAGTTTGCCAGGGGACTACAATGAGCAGTTCTTC. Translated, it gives CASSLPGDYNEQFF.

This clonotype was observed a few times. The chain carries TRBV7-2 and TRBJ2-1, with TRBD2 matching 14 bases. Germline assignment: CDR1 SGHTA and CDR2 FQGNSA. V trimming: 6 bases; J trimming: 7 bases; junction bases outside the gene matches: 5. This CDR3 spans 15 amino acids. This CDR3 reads CASSLGLAGVNEQFF. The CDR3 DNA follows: TGTGCCAGCAGTTTGGGACTAGCGGGAGTTAATGAGCAGTTCTTC.

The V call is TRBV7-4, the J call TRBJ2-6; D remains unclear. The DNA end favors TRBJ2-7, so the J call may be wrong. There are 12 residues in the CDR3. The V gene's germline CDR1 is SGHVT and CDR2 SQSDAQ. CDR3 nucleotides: TGTGCCAGCAGTCGGAGTTCCTACGAGCAGTACTTC. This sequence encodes CASSRSSYEQYF.

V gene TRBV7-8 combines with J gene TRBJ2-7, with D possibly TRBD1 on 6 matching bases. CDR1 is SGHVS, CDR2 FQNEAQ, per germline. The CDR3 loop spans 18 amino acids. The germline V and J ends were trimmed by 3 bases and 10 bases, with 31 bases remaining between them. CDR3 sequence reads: CASSLGHNRGDKGYTQYF. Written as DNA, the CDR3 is TGTGCCAGCAGCTTGGGCCACAATAGAGGGGACAAGGGATACACCCAGTACTTC. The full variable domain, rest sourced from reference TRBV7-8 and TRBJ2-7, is GAGVSQSPRYKVAKRGQDVALRCDPISGHVSLFWYQQALGQGPEFLTYFQNEAQLDKSGLPSDRFFAERPEGSVSTLKIQRTQQEDSAVYLCASSLGHNRGDKGYTQYFGPGTRLTVT.

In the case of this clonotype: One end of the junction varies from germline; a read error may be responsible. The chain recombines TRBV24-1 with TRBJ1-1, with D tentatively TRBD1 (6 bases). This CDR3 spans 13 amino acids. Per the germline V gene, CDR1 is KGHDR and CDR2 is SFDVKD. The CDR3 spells CATSAEGGTEACF. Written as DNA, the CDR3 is TGTGCCACCAGTGCCGAGGGGGGGACGGAAGCTTGCTTC.

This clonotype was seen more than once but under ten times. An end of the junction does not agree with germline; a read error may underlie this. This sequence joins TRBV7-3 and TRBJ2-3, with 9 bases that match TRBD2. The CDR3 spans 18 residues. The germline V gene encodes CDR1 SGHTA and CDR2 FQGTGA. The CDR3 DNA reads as TGTGCCAGCAGCTTAAGGAGCGGGGGGCGAGACCGCACCGATACGCAGTATTTT. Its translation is CASSLRSGGRDRTDTQYF.

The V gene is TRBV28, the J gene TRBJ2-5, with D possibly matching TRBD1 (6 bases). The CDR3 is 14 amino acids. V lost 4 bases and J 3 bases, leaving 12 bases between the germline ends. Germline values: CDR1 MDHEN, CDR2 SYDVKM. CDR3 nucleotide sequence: TGTGCCAGCAGTTCCGGGACATTCAAAGAGACCCAGTACTTC. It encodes CASSSGTFKETQYF.

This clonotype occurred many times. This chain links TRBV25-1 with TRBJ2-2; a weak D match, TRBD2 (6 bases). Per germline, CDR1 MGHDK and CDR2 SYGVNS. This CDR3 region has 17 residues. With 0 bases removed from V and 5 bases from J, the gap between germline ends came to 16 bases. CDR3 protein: CASSEYPGVSETGELFF. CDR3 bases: TGTGCCAGCAGTGAATATCCGGGAGTTAGTGAAACCGGGGAGCTGTTTTTT.

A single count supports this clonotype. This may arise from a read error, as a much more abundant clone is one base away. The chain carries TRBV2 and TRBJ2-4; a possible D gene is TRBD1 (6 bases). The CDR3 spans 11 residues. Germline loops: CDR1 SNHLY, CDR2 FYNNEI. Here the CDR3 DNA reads TGTGTCAGCAGTGAGGGGGACATTCAGTACTTC. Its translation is CVSSEGDIQYF.

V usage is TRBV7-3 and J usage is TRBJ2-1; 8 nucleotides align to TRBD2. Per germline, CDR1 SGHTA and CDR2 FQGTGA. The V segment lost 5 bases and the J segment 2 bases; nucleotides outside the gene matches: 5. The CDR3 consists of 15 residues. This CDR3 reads CASSPIAGPYNEQFF. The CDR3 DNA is TGTGCCAGCAGCCCGATAGCGGGACCCTACAATGAGCAGTTCTTC.

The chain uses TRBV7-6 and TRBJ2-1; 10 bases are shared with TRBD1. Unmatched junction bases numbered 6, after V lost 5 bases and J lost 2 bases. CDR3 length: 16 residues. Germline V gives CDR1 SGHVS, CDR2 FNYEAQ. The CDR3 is CASSRRQGATYNEQFF. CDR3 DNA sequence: TGTGCCAGCAGCCGTCGACAGGGGGCGACCTACAATGAGCAGTTCTTC.